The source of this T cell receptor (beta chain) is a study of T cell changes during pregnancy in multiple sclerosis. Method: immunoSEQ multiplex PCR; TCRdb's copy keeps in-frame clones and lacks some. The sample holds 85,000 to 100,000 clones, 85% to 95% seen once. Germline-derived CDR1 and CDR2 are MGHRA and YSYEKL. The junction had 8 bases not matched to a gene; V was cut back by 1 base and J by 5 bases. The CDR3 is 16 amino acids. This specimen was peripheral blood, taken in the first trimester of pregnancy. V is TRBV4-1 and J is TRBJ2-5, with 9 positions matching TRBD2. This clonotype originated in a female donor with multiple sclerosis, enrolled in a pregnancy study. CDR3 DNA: TGCGCCAGCAGCCAAGGTAGCGGGAGAGTCGAGGAGACCCAGTACTTC. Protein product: CASSQGSGRVEETQYF.